This entry lists 22 T cell receptor beta chains sequenced from one sample in a study of blood T cells in healthy people across ages. A sample-barcoded 5' primer and a J-beta primer mix were used in a second PCR of roughly 6 to 11 cycles. Via MiXCR, TCRdb re-called the 5' RACE reads, giving one row per CDR3 protein. The sample gives 600,000 to 650,000 distinct CDR3 sequences, about 54% of which show up once; over 30% is in the top ten. Material: blood. The receptors stem from a man aged 55-75 years in good health.

V usage is TRBV19 and J usage is TRBJ2-5; maybe TRBD2 (6 bases). Trimming removed 5 bases from V and 4 bases from J, with 17 bases in between. CDR1 is LNHDA, CDR2 SQIVND, per germline (reference sequence). The CDR3 covers 15 residues. For the CDR3, the DNA is TGTGCCAGTAGTCTGGCGGGGACGTACCTAGAGACCCAGTACTTC. Protein product: CASSLAGTYLETQYF.

This clonotype appeared a few times. The chain joins TRBV5-1 to TRBJ2-5; TRBD1 might be the D (6 bases). The CDR3 runs 16 residues. Germline V CDR1 and CDR2: SGHRS, YFSETQ. V was cut by 2 bases and J by 2 bases, with 16 bases left in between. For the CDR3, the DNA is TGCGCCAGCAGCTTACTCGTTGGGGGCAAACAAGAGACCCAGTACTTC. It translates to CASSLLVGGKQETQYF.

The rearrangement uses TRBV3-1 and TRBJ2-5; a possible D gene is TRBD2 (6 bases). The J call may be incorrect, as the DNA end agrees better with TRBJ2-7. Germline-derived CDR1 and CDR2 are LGHDT and YNNKEL (reference sequence). The CDR3 loop spans 16 amino acids. CDR3 coding DNA: TGTGCCAGCAGCCAAGGGAGGGGCGCCGGTTACGGCGAGCAGTACTTC. This sequence encodes CASSQGRGAGYGEQYF.

This rearrangement joins TRBV7-2 to TRBJ2-1; 9 nucleotides line up with TRBD2. Germline V gene sequence: CDR1 SGHTA, CDR2 FQGNSA. J was trimmed by 5 bases and V by 1 base; bases with no gene match: 12. The CDR3 length is 18 residues. The CDR3 DNA is TGTGCCAGCAGCTTAGGTCGGCTAGCGGGGTTCGTACACAATGAGCAGTTCTTC. It encodes CASSLGRLAGFVHNEQFF. Based on the CDR3 plus reference TRBV7-2 and TRBJ2-1, the full variable domain is GAGVSQSPSNKVTEKGKDVELRCDPISGHTALYWYRQSLGQGLEFLIYFQGNSAPDKSGLPSDRFSAERTGGSVSTLTIQRTQQEDSAVYLCASSLGRLAGFVHNEQFFGPGTRLTVL.

The chain links TRBV12-3 or TRBV12-4 to TRBJ2-3, with D perhaps matching TRBD2 (5 bases). The CDR3 totals 16 residues. Trimming shortened V by 5 bases and J by 6 bases, and 21 bases separated the two germline ends. The CDR3 protein is CASSRGLVTHGDTQYF. CDR3 bases: TGTGCCAGCAGTAGAGGGTTGGTGACCCACGGGGATACGCAGTATTTT.

V and J are TRBV6-1 and TRBJ2-5; 10 positions match TRBD2. The germline gives CDR1 MNHNS, CDR2 SASEGT. With V trimmed by 6 bases and J by 5 bases, 18 bases remained unmatched. The CDR3 spans 18 residues. This CDR3 is CASSPLSGGLTGGETQYF. CDR3 bases: TGTGCCAGCAGCCCCCTTAGCGGGGGGCTTACCGGGGGGGAGACCCAGTACTTC.

The rearrangement links TRBV11-2 to TRBJ2-1, with D perhaps TRBD2 (5 bases). V was cut by 5 bases and J by 1 base, with 12 bases left in between. The length of the CDR3 is 15 residues. The germline V gene encodes CDR1 SGHAT and CDR2 FQNNGV. CDR3 bases: TGTGCCAGCAGCCCGGAGGTAGGTTCCTACAATGAGCAGTTCTTC. Its translation is CASSPEVGSYNEQFF.

CDR3 region: CSASTSPYQEAQYF. For the CDR3, the DNA is TGCAGTGCTAGCACTAGCCCGTACCAAGAGGCCCAGTACTTC. The V gene is TRBV20-1, the J gene TRBJ2-7, with a weak D call TRBD2 (6 bases). The CDR3 runs 14 residues. The V gene's germline CDR1 is DFQATT and CDR2 SNEGSKA (reference sequence). V was shortened by 3 bases and J by 10 bases, with 22 bases between the two germline ends.

Only a few counts were recorded for this clonotype. V is TRBV5-1 and J is TRBJ2-3; 11 nucleotides align to TRBD1. J gave up 3 bases and V 0 bases, and 3 bases lay outside the gene matches. The CDR3 contains 16 residues. Germline loops: CDR1 SGHRS, CDR2 YFSETQ. Here the CDR3 DNA reads TGCGCCAGCAGCTTGGCCCGGGACAGGGGGACAGATACGCAGTATTTT. Protein sequence: CASSLARDRGTDTQYF.

The sample holds a few counts of this clonotype. The CDR3 loop reads CASSLGLAPTYEQYF. CDR3 nucleotides: TGTGCCAGCAGTCTAGGACTAGCGCCGACCTACGAGCAGTACTTC. The rearrangement links TRBV27 to TRBJ2-7; 9 positions agree with TRBD2. Germline CDR1 MNHEY, CDR2 SMNVEV (reference sequence). The CDR3 runs to 15 residues. Unmatched junction bases numbered 7, after V lost 5 bases and J lost 2 bases.

To note about this clonotype: Relative to the germline gene, one junction end is altered; a read error may explain this. The V call is TRBV18, the J call TRBJ2-1; TRBD1 matches 10 bases. Per the germline V gene, CDR1 is KGHSH and CDR2 is LQKENI. The CDR3 runs to 16 residues. CDR3 in DNA: TGTGCCGGCTCACCACCTGGGACAGGGGTCTACAATGAGCAGTTCTTC. Its translation is CAGSPPGTGVYNEQFF.

The gene calls are TRBV5-1 and TRBJ1-4; 7 bases agree with TRBD1. After removal of 4 bases from V and 3 bases from J, the junction contained 3 bases not matched to a gene. Germline V gene sequence: CDR1 SGHRS, CDR2 YFSETQ. CDR3 length: 14 amino acids. CDR3 sequence reads: CASSRDSANEKLFF. The CDR3 region has the DNA TGCGCCAGCAGCCGGGACAGCGCTAATGAAAAACTGTTTTTT.

This sequence joins TRBV11-2 and TRBJ2-1; 10 bases align to TRBD1. This CDR3 spans 15 amino acids. CDR1 SGHAT and CDR2 FQNNGV come from the germline V gene. The trim removed 4 bases at V and 4 bases at J, leaving 4 bases unmatched. The CDR3 protein is CASSYRDRGYNEQFF. The DNA for the CDR3 is TGTGCCAGCAGCTACAGGGACAGGGGTTACAATGAGCAGTTCTTC.

The chain employs TRBV7-9 and TRBJ2-5; the match to TRBD1 covers 8 bases. The tail of the sequence fits TRBJ2-7 better, so the J call may be wrong. This CDR3 contains 14 residues. CDR1 is SEHNR, CDR2 FQNEAQ, per germline (reference sequence). The DNA of the CDR3 is TGTGCCAGCAGCTCGACAGGGGCCCCCTACGAGCAGTACTTC. Translation gives CASSSTGAPYEQYF.

The rearrangement joins TRBV5-1 to TRBJ1-2; 8 nucleotides line up with TRBD1. Germline lookup yields CDR1 SGHRS and CDR2 YFSETQ. The V gene end was trimmed by 5 bases and the J gene end by 1 base; junction bases not matched to a gene: 7. CDR3 length equals 15 residues. The CDR3: CASSPGDRINYGYTF. The CDR3 nucleotides read TGCGCCAGCAGTCCTGGGGACAGGATTAACTATGGCTACACCTTC. The full variable domain, its missing parts supplied by reference TRBV5-1 and TRBJ1-2, is KAGVTQTPRYLIKTRGQQVTLSCSPISGHRSVSWYQQTPGQGLQFLFEYFSETQRNKGNFPGRFSGRQFSNSRSEMNVSTLELGDSALYLCASSPGDRINYGYTFGSGTRLTVV.

The chain carries TRBV7-2 and TRBJ2-7; 7 nucleotides agree with TRBD2. The last part of the DNA fits TRBJ2-5 better; the J call may be wrong. The length of the CDR3 is 14 residues. The germline V gene has CDR1 SGHTA and CDR2 FQGNSA. CDR3 amino acids: CASSLGVGGETQYF. In DNA form, the CDR3 reads TGTGCCAGCAGCTTAGGAGTGGGGGGGGAGACCCAGTACTTC.

This chain uses TRBV20-1 with TRBJ2-5; D may be TRBD1 (5 bases). The J call may be faulty, since TRBJ2-7 better matches the DNA end. Germline V gene lookup returns CDR1 DFQATT and CDR2 SNEGSKA (reference sequence). This CDR3 is built from 14 residues. The CDR3 nucleotides read TGCAGTGCTAGACCGGCAGGGCTGGAGTACGAGCAGTACTTC. Protein product: CSARPAGLEYEQYF.

This clonotype occurred a few times. The V call is TRBV25-1, the J call TRBJ1-1, with D possibly matching TRBD1 (5 bases). V was shortened by 2 bases and J by 1 base, with 14 bases between the two germline ends. The CDR3 covers 16 residues. From germline, CDR1 is MGHDK and CDR2 SYGVNS. Here the CDR3 reads CASSEGAGIGNTEAFF. As DNA, the CDR3 is TGTGCCAGCAGTGAAGGGGCGGGGATAGGGAACACTGAAGCTTTCTTT.

This clonotype was seen a few times. This rearrangement joins TRBV5-1 to TRBJ2-5; maybe TRBD2 (5 bases). The V and J ends lost 3 bases and 2 bases respectively, with 11 bases between them. This CDR3 spans 14 amino acids. Germline assignment: CDR1 SGHRS and CDR2 YFSETQ. Written as DNA, the CDR3 is TGCGCCAGCAGCTCACCGTCGGGGCAAGAGACCCAGTACTTC. As protein: CASSSPSGQETQYF.

The CDR3 DNA is TGTGCCAGCAGTGTACTAGCGGATCGGGAAGAGCAGTACTTC. Residues: CASSVLADREEQYF. The chain recombines TRBV6-1 with TRBJ2-7, with TRBD2 matching 8 bases. This CDR3 is built from 14 residues. V lost 4 bases and J lost 7; bases outside the gene matches: 9. Looked up from germline, CDR1 is MNHNS and CDR2 is SASEGT.

The chain links TRBV7-2 to TRBJ2-5, with D perhaps TRBD2 (6 bases). The V gene's germline CDR1 is SGHTA and CDR2 FQGNSA. The V end was cut by 4 bases, the J end by 11 bases, with 20 bases between. CDR3 length: 14 amino acids. The CDR3 reads CASSSSGGINEQYF. The DNA of the CDR3 is TGTGCCAGCAGCTCCTCCGGGGGAATCAATGAGCAGTACTTC.

This rearrangement joins TRBV20-1 to TRBJ2-3; a weak D match, TRBD2 (5 bases). The CDR3 totals 12 residues. V gave up 1 base and J gave up 8 bases, with 10 bases separating them. Germline V gene sequence: CDR1 DFQATT, CDR2 SNEGSKA (reference sequence). CDR3 in amino acids: CSARVPAGTQYF. CDR3 nucleotides: TGCAGTGCTAGAGTCCCGGCGGGTACGCAGTATTTT.